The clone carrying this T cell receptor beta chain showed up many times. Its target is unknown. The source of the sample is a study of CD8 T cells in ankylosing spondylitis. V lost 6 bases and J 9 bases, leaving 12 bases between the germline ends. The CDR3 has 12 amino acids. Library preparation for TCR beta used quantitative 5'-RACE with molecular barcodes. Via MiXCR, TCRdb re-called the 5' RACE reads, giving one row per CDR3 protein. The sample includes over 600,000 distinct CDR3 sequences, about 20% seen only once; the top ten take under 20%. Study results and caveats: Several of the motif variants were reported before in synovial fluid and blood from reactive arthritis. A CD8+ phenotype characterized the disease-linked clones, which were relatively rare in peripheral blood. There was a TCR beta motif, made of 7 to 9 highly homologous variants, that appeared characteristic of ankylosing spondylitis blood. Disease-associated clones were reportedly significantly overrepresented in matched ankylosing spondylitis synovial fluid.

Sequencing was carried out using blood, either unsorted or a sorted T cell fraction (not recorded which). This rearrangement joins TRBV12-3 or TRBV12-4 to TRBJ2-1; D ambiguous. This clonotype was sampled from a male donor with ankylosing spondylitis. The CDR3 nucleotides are TGTGCCAGCAGGACTTTAGTCGGTGAGCAGTTCTTC. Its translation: CASRTLVGEQFF.